This is a list of T cell receptor beta chains from one sample in a study of vaccination effects on CD4 cells after COVID-19. These receptors' targets are unknown. Measured with immunoSEQ multiplex PCR; TCRdb has only the in-frame clones, and not every one. This sample has 35,000 to 40,000 clones, with roughly 80% found just once. The sample here was CD4+ T cells from PBMCs cultured without peptide, taken before COVID-19 vaccination. These receptors all come from a human donor who received a COVID-19 vaccine. Both conserved end residues are part of each CDR3. The D gene is left open where the match is weak. Size is stated for part of the rows, as once, few or many counts, or as a class when the clone is expanded.

cdr3_nt,cdr3_aa,v_call,clone_size,j_call,d_call
TGTGCCAGCACTCCCGACATACTATCTAATCAGCCCCAGCATTTT,CASTPDILSNQPQHF,TRBV5-8,-,TRBJ1-5,-
TGCGCCAGCAGCCGGTCAAGCGGGGGGGCCGCAGAGACCCAGTACTTC,CASSRSSGGAAETQYF,TRBV4-1,once,TRBJ2-5,TRBD2
TGTGCCAGCAGCGGATCCTGGGGGAACACTGAAGCTTTCTTT,CASSGSWGNTEAFF,TRBV6-2/TRBV6-3,-,TRBJ1-1,-
TGTGCCACCAGTGCCGACCGACGGACGAACACCGGGGAGCTGTTTTTT,CATSADRRTNTGELFF,TRBV24-1,-,TRBJ2-2,-
TGCGCCAGCAGCAGTGGGGGGTTGGGGGCAAATCAGCCCCAGCATTTT,CASSSGGLGANQPQHF,TRBV5-1,few,TRBJ1-5,-
TGTGCCAGCAGCCCTCTAACGGGGGGCGGCTACAATGAGCAGTTCTTC,CASSPLTGGGYNEQFF,TRBV6-2/TRBV6-3,-,TRBJ2-1,-
TGTGCCAGTAGAGGTCGGAGCGGGGGGGCCAATGAGCAGTTCTTC,CASRGRSGGANEQFF,TRBV19,-,TRBJ2-1,TRBD2
TGCGCCAGCAGCTTTGAGGGGCAAAATGAGCAGTTCTTC,CASSFEGQNEQFF,TRBV5-1,-,TRBJ2-1,-
TGTGCCAGCAGCCAAGATAGAGGAAGGGCGACGGATGGCTACACCTTC,CASSQDRGRATDGYTF,TRBV3-1/TRBV3-2,once,TRBJ1-2,-
TGTGCCAGCAGCTTAAGGGGTAGGGGGAACACCGGGGAGCTGTTTTTT,CASSLRGRGNTGELFF,TRBV7-3,-,TRBJ2-2,-
TGTGCCAGCAGTTTTTGGACTAACTATGGCTACACCTTC,CASSFWTNYGYTF,TRBV12-3/TRBV12-4,-,TRBJ1-2,-
TGCGCCAGCAGCTTCCAACAGGGGAACACTGAAGCTTTCTTT,CASSFQQGNTEAFF,TRBV5-1,-,TRBJ1-1,-
TGTGCCAGCAGTTTAGGGGCGCGGGGTGAAAAACTGTTTTTT,CASSLGARGEKLFF,TRBV6-5,once,TRBJ1-4,-
TGCGCCAGCAGTGAGTCTACGGGACTAGCGGTCATTACAGATACGCAGTATTTT,CASSESTGLAVITDTQYF,TRBV10-1,-,TRBJ2-3,TRBD2